One and the same sample provided the 17 T cell receptor beta chains below, sequenced in a study of shared clonotypes between healthy human individuals. Terminally differentiated effector memory CD45RA+ cells were excluded by CCR7 positive selection of CD45RO-negative cells. Repertoires were generated with immunoSEQ multiplex PCR, while TCRdb's copy carries only in-frame clones and drops some. The sample carries roughly 2 million clones, 85% to 95% recorded once. The sample taken for sequencing was naive CD8+ T cells sorted from blood. The receptors were gathered from a man younger than 35 in good health.

V and J are TRBV27 and TRBJ2-7, with 8 bases identical to TRBD2. Trimming took 7 bases from V and 2 from J; bases not matched to a gene: 10. The CDR3 runs to 15 residues. In germline, CDR1 is MNHEY, CDR2 SMNVEV (reference sequence). Written as DNA, the CDR3 is TGTGCCAGCAAGGTGGCACGGGGGGGAGCCTACGAGCAGTACTTC. Translating it yields CASKVARGGAYEQYF.

This chain joins TRBV7-9 and TRBJ1-6, with 7 bases lining up with TRBD1. Looked up from germline, CDR1 is SEHNR and CDR2 is FQNEAQ (reference sequence). V gave up 3 bases and J gave up 7 bases; unmatched junction bases: 6. This CDR3 spans 15 amino acids. Here the CDR3 DNA reads TGTGCCAGCAGCTTTGCCCCAGGGGGGAATTCACCCCTCCACTTT. This sequence encodes CASSFAPGGNSPLHF.

The CDR3 here is CARGKTSGYEQYF. The CDR3 region has the DNA TGTGCCAGGGGAAAGACTAGCGGATACGAGCAGTACTTC. V usage is TRBV2 and J usage is TRBJ2-7, with 9 bases lining up with TRBD2. This CDR3 comprises 13 residues. The V and J ends lost 9 bases and 4 bases, in that order; junction bases with no gene match: 7. The germline V gene encodes CDR1 SNHLY and CDR2 FYNNEI.

The chain employs TRBV30 and TRBJ2-7; 14 bases line up with TRBD2. In germline, CDR1 is GTSNPN, CDR2 SVGIG (reference sequence). V lost 1 base, J lost 2 bases, and 7 bases stayed unmatched. CDR3 size: 17 residues. The CDR3 spells CAWSGLAGGHFAYEQYF. The CDR3 DNA sequence: TGTGCCTGGAGTGGACTAGCGGGGGGGCACTTTGCCTACGAGCAGTACTTC.

The chain links TRBV7-9 to TRBJ1-6, with a tentative D call TRBD1 (6 bases). V was trimmed by 1 base and J by 9 bases, leaving 7 bases between them. The CDR3 runs to 13 residues. Germline CDR1 is SEHNR and CDR2 is FQNEAQ (reference sequence). The CDR3 DNA reads TGTGCCAGCAGCTTAGGGACAGTTTCACCCCTCCACTTT. It specifies CASSLGTVSPLHF. Full variable domain (rest looked up from reference TRBV7-9 and TRBJ1-6): DTGVSQNPRHKITKRGQNVTFRCDPISEHNRLYWYRQTLGQGPEFLTYFQNEAQLEKSRLLSDRFSAERPKGSFSTLEIQRTEQGDSAMYLCASSLGTVSPLHFGNGTRLTVT.

This chain links TRBV7-9 with TRBJ2-1; 12 bases align to TRBD2. The V gene's germline CDR1 is SEHNR and CDR2 FQNEAQ (reference sequence). Germline trimming cut 5 bases from V and 8 bases from J; bases unmatched to any gene: 10. This CDR3 is 16 amino acids long. CDR3 region: CASSPWTSGAADEQFF. The CDR3, as DNA: TGTGCCAGCAGCCCCTGGACTAGCGGGGCCGCCGATGAGCAGTTCTTC. Drawing the rest from reference TRBV7-9 and TRBJ2-1, the complete variable domain is DTGVSQNPRHKITKRGQNVTFRCDPISEHNRLYWYRQTLGQGPEFLTYFQNEAQLEKSRLLSDRFSAERPKGSFSTLEIQRTEQGDSAMYLCASSPWTSGAADEQFFGPGTRLTVL.

Worth noting for this clone: Within the sample, other DNA sequences also encode this same CDR3. The chain carries TRBV7-6 and TRBJ2-5; D remains ambiguous. This CDR3 has 11 amino acids. Germline loops: CDR1 SGHVS, CDR2 FNYEAQ. Trimming shortened V by 4 bases and J by 3 bases, and 3 bases separated the two germline ends. CDR3 nucleotides: TGTGCCAGCAGCTCTGAAGAGACCCAGTACTTC. This gives the protein CASSSEETQYF.

This clone appeared a few times. This chain joins TRBV7-9 and TRBJ1-1; D unclear. This CDR3 region has 12 residues. Germline V gene sequence: CDR1 SEHNR, CDR2 FQNEAQ (reference sequence). Trimming removed 5 bases from V and 6 bases from J, with 10 bases in between. The CDR3 nucleotides read TGTGCCAGCAGCCATGTGGCCCCTGAAGCTTTCTTT. This gives the protein CASSHVAPEAFF.

The chain joins TRBV5-1 to TRBJ2-5; D gene uncertain. The CDR3 covers 14 residues. The V end was cut by 0 bases, the J end by 5 bases, with 11 bases between. The germline V gene encodes CDR1 SGHRS and CDR2 YFSETQ. The chain's CDR3 is CASSLVPGYETQYF. CDR3 coding DNA: TGCGCCAGCAGCTTGGTCCCCGGGTATGAGACCCAGTACTTC.

The V gene is TRBV7-9, the J gene TRBJ2-2, with D maybe TRBD2 (7 bases). CDR3 length: 16 amino acids. Per germline, CDR1 SEHNR and CDR2 FQNEAQ (reference sequence). V lost 5 bases and J lost 1, with 14 bases in between. CDR3 nucleotides: TGTGCCAGCAGCCGGGGGGACATACAGAACACCGGGGAGCTGTTTTTT. It translates to CASSRGDIQNTGELFF.

This clone occurred a few times. The chain is built from TRBV5-5 and TRBJ2-7; D might be TRBD1 (6 bases). Trimming removed 2 bases from V and 2 bases from J, with 14 bases in between. From germline, CDR1 is SGHKS and CDR2 YYEKEE (reference sequence). The CDR3 loop spans 15 amino acids. For the CDR3, the DNA is TGTGCCAGCAGCTTTGAGGGGCAGGGGCCCTACGAGCAGTACTTC. The encoded protein is CASSFEGQGPYEQYF.

This CDR3 is CASSEDPGDYEQYF. The CDR3 nucleotides are TGTGCCAGCAGTGAGGACCCTGGAGACTACGAGCAGTACTTC. The chain recombines TRBV2 with TRBJ2-7; D is unresolved. The CDR3 spans 14 residues. With 3 bases removed from V and 3 bases from J, the gap between germline ends came to 12 bases. The germline V gene has CDR1 SNHLY and CDR2 FYNNEI.

The genes are TRBV9 and TRBJ2-7, with a tentative D call TRBD2 (6 bases). This CDR3 region has 17 residues. Deletions cut 0 bases from V and 6 bases from J, with 22 bases between. In germline, CDR1 is SGDLS, CDR2 YYNGEE. CDR3 in DNA: TGTGCCAGCAGCGTAGCTGGAGGGCAAAGTTGGGCCTCCGAGCAGTACTTC. This translates into CASSVAGGQSWASEQYF.

This rearrangement joins TRBV9 to TRBJ2-3, with 10 bases fitting TRBD2. The CDR3 has 18 residues. After removal of 3 bases from V and 1 base from J, the junction contained 11 bases not matched to a gene. Germline assignment: CDR1 SGDLS and CDR2 YYNGEE. Here the CDR3 reads CASSAFIAGGQGTDTQYF. The CDR3, as DNA: TGTGCCAGCAGCGCGTTTATAGCGGGAGGTCAGGGCACAGATACGCAGTATTTT. The full variable domain, completed using reference TRBV9 and TRBJ2-3, is DSGVTQTPKHLITATGQRVTLRCSPRSGDLSVYWYQQSLDQGLQFLIQYYNGEERAKGNILERFSAQQFPDLHSELNLSSLELGDSALYFCASSAFIAGGQGTDTQYFGPGTRLTVL.

The V call is TRBV5-1, the J call TRBJ1-6; a weak D match, TRBD1 (5 bases). The CDR3 length is 17 residues. Trimming pared 2 bases from V and 0 bases from J, leaving 12 bases between. Germline V CDR1 and CDR2: SGHRS, YFSETQ. Here the CDR3 DNA reads TGCGCCAGCAGCTTTTGGGGCTCGGGCTCCTATAATTCACCCCTCCACTTT. Its translation: CASSFWGSGSYNSPLHF.

The chain joins TRBV27 to TRBJ2-3; the match to TRBD2 covers 9 bases. In germline, CDR1 is MNHEY, CDR2 SMNVEV (reference sequence). The CDR3 loop spans 11 amino acids. Trimming took 5 bases from V and 13 from J; bases not matched to a gene: 4. For the CDR3, the DNA is TGTGCCAGCAGTGGGGGACTAGCTAAGTATTTT. Its translation is CASSGGLAKYF.

The V call is TRBV28, the J call TRBJ1-3, with D unclear. This CDR3 has 14 amino acids. V lost 7 bases and J 4 bases, leaving 14 bases between the germline ends. CDR1 and CDR2 (germline): MDHEN, SYDVKM. DNA for the CDR3: TGTGCCAGCACCACGGGGTCCGGAGGAAACACCATATATTTT. Protein product: CASTTGSGGNTIYF. The whole variable domain, filled in from reference TRBV28 and TRBJ1-3, reads DVKVTQSSRYLVKRTGEKVFLECVQDMDHENMFWYRQDPGLGLRLIYFSYDVKMKEKGDIPEGYSVSREKKERFSLILESASTNQTSMYLCASTTGSGGNTIYFGEGSWLTVV.